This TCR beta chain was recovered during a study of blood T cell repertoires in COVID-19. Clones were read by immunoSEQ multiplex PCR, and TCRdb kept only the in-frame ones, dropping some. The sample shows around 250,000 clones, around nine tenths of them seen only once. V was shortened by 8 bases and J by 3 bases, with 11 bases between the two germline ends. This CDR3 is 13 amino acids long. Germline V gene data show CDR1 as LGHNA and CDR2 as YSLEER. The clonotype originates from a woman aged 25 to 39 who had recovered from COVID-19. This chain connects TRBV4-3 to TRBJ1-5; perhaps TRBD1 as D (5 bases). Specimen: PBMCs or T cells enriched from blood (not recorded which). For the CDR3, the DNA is TGCGCCAGCGCGGAACAGGACAATCAGCCCCAGCATTTT. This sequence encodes CASAEQDNQPQHF.